This T cell receptor (beta chain) was documented in a study of T cells after posttransplantation cyclophosphamide (dated by TCRdb to about 2016). Background for the entire study: The study tracked T cell repertoire reconstitution by TRB sequencing after myeloablative bone marrow transplantation using posttransplantation cyclophosphamide as GVHD prophylaxis. Public TRB sequences were compared against a database of over 3,500 sequences linked to responses to pathogens, tumor antigens, self-antigens and alloantigens. Because TRA and TRB clonality were tightly correlated in nine or ten samples, subsequent TCR analyses were focused on TRB only. Antigen receptor sequencing was done on samples from roughly 38 PTCy-treated patients and from approximately 16 related bone marrow donors of those patients. In 3 patients, TRB sequencing was also performed on up to about 3 more blood samples taken 2 to 5.2 years after transplant, and in several patients, pretransplant blood was also TRB-sequenced. Blood from every one of the 30 to 40 PTCy patients who had 1-year posttransplant specimens underwent TRB sequencing.

This clone was recorded at least ten times. The antigen this receptor binds is unknown. It has no much larger one-base neighbor in the sample; base qualities were not kept. TRB sequencing was run on genomic DNA with either the immunoSEQ assay at survey resolution or the hsTCRB kit. Concerning the study's data processing: The immunoSEQ software handled initial read processing, and the LymphoSeq R package was used for repertoire analyses. Clonality was computed as 1 minus normalized Shannon entropy; Gini coefficient was also calculated for each TRB dataset. To infer phenotypes in unsorted samples, TRB sequences from sorted subsets of the recipient or donor were mapped onto unsorted samples from the same recipient. The table comes from immuneACCESS by way of TCRdb, which keeps in-frame sequences with V and J called. Part of the clones is missing from these tables; in studies checked, under half for an unresolved V gene and the rest for unknown reasons. That table gives V, J and clone size, and the DNA gave D and trimming. The sample has 25,000 to 35,000 clones on record, with no singletons. Approximately 4.3% of the sample goes to the ten largest clones.

Results and caveats for the whole study, not just this receptor: Across a few dozen patients, TRB clonality was highly associated with recipient CMV seropositivity and CMV reactivation, and diversity in PTCy patients was similar to diversity in CNI/methotrexate controls. The TRB repertoires of T cells infiltrating skin or the GI tract showed only limited overlap with the TRB repertoires found in blood. Donor-recipient similarity was low at 1-2 months but rose over the first year, and later blood repertoires were often dominated by donor CD8+ memory clones.

On the day of marrow donation, related bone marrow donors gave peripheral blood samples. Mononuclear cells from peripheral blood and bone marrow were separated by Ficoll-Hypaque density centrifugation and then cryopreserved. V has 6 bases trimmed and J has 4 bases trimmed; junction bases matching no gene number 6. The CDR3 spans 14 residues, from the cysteine through the phenylalanine. This entry keeps only the CDR3 DNA: 42 bases, framed from base 1. The germline V gene (reference sequence) yields MNHEY for CDR1 and SMNVEV for CDR2. This TCR came from a woman aged 25 to 45 in good health and a related stem cell transplant donor. The chain was built from TRBV27 and TRBJ2-7, and 10 junctional nucleotides match TRBD1. Sequenced: PBMCs. The CDR3 amino acid sequence is: CASSTGTGDYEQYF. The sequenced DNA is TGTGCCAGCAGCACCGGGACAGGGGATTACGAGCAGTACTTC.